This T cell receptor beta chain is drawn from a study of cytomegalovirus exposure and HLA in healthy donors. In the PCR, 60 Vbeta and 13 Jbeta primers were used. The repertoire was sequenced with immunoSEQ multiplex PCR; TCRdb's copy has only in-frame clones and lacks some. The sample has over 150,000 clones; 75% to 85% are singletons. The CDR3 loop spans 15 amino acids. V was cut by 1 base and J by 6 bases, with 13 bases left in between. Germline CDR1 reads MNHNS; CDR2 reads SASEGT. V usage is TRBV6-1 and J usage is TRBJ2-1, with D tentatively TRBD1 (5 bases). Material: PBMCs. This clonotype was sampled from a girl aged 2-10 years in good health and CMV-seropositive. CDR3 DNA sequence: TGTGCCAGCAGTGAAGGGGTAGGGGTAATCAATGAGCAGTTCTTC. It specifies CASSEGVGVINEQFF.